The clone carrying this T cell receptor beta chain was detected only once. The library targeted TCRbeta and was prepared with unique molecular identifiers. MiXCR was run by TCRdb on the PCR reads, yielding one entry per CDR3 protein. The sample gives some 600,000 distinct CDR3 sequences, around a sixth of which show up once; 1.1% is in the top ten. The record originates from a study of T-cell reconstitution after alpha-beta-depleted transplantation in children. This TCR was sampled from a human donor who donated a stem cell graft to a child with acute myeloid leukemia. The material was PBMCs from the stem cell graft donor, obtained from the stem cell graft.

CDR3 sequence: CASSLSRTGLWATDTQYF. The DNA of the CDR3 is TGTGCCAGCAGTTTATCGCGGACAGGGCTATGGGCCACAGATACGCAGTATTTT. The rearrangement joins TRBV27 to TRBJ2-3; 8 bases map to TRBD1. CDR1 and CDR2 (germline): MNHEY, SMNVEV (reference sequence). Unmatched junction bases numbered 10, after V lost 0 bases and J lost 2 bases. The CDR3 length is 18 residues.